The entry below gives a single T cell receptor (beta chain) sequence along with its context. There is no known antigen for this receptor. Nothing much larger sits one base from this clone, and base qualities are not available. The donors were healthy, HIV-negative adults with no recently reported acute infections or vaccinations. Only Caucasian adults living in Nashville, Tennessee, USA were represented among the donors. Magnetic negative selection was used to enrich CD4+ T cells, after which naive cells were positively selected on CD45RA and the negative fraction became the memory subset. Blood was collected by leukapheresis, and PBMCs were isolated by Ficoll-Histopaque density gradient centrifugation and then cryopreserved in liquid nitrogen vapor phase. Purity and quantity of every magnetically sorted T cell population were checked by analytical flow cytometry. Each sorted fraction had its genomic DNA isolated and then quantified by UV absorbance on a Nanodrop 2000c.

Taken from cysteine to phenylalanine, the CDR3 has 12 residues. This entry keeps only the CDR3 DNA: 36 bases, framed from base 1. This record comes from a study of shared clonotypes between healthy human individuals (dated by TCRdb to the early 2020s). Concerning the study at large: Three men and a couple of women, aged 18 to 49 years, made up the cohort. For each donor, three plates each were used for CD4 naive and CD4 memory, two plates were used for CD8 naive, and one plate was used for CD8 memory. Per donor, leukapheresis produced somewhere between about 0.9 and 9 billion PBMCs. To estimate repertoire size and how much clonotype sharing occurs between individuals, the study deeply sequenced the blood TCR repertoires of 5 or 6 healthy adults. Different laboratories and diverse techniques were used to prepare libraries and sequence TCR repertoires, to increase sequencing depth and limit assay-specific biases. Results the study describes overall, beyond this receptor: Sharing across a few donors was observed for 5% to 6.5% of naive CD4, about 3.2% of naive CD8, around 2.5% of memory CD4, and about 0.39% of memory CD8 clonotypes. Even with the large sequencing depth, rarefaction of the sorted-subset datasets indicated that sequencing was incomplete. Naive subsets generally had larger estimated clonotype richness than memory subsets did. Pairwise subsampling indicated that sequencing depth was expected to affect the degree of clonotype sharing among donors. Compared with non-shared clonotypes, clonotypes shared by all four sorted-subset donors had higher generation probabilities. The small number of donors limited the genetic and exposure-history diversity represented. Sampling was restricted to blood, and TCR repertoires in tissues likely differ from the TCR repertoires found in blood.

Using the deep immunoSEQ assay, TCR CDR3 regions were amplified from genomic DNA by multiplex PCR. Extracted genomic DNA from each cell subset was distributed evenly across all wells of several immunoSEQ 96-well plates, and each plate was treated as a replicate. Each replicate PCR for sorted subsets received roughly 0.2 ug genomic DNA, equal to tens of thousands of T cell genomes. Purified libraries were quantified with a Qubit 3.0 fluorometer, sized on a Bioanalyzer 2100, and re-quantified with the KAPA Library Quantification kit. Every immunoSEQ 96-well plate was sequenced on a separate single-read 150-cycle Illumina NextSeq 550 flow cell. The authors' analysis ran thus. Because the immunoSEQ output included only junctional sequences and no quality scores, the filtering could not be the same as the filtering used for full-length reads. To assign V/J genes and CDR3, sequences were annotated against IMGT germline references using PyIR, a Python wrapper for IgBLAST v1.9. Reads were removed for weak V/J assignments (E-value above 1e-6), missing CDR3, stop codons, out-of-frame junctions, or ambiguous translated residues. V3J clonotypes were defined as sequences sharing an identical inferred V gene, J gene, and CDR3 amino acid sequence. The percentage overlap between two repertoires was calculated by dividing the number of shared unique clonotypes by the size of the smaller repertoire. Three approaches were used to assess repertoire richness: RTK rarefaction, the Chao1 estimator, and Recon v2.1 estimates of unobserved clonotypes. OLGA was used to compute generation probabilities for all TCRbeta clonotypes that the gDNA method yielded from a handful of donors. In TCRdb, the immuneACCESS table is reduced to in-frame sequences with V and J assigned. These tables do not hold every clone; where another copy was compared, an unresolved V gene accounts for under half, and the others remain unexplained. For V, J and clone size, that table is used; D and trimming come from the DNA. The sample table records 1,400,000 or so clones; 97% to 99% of these occur just once. Approximately 0.4% of the sample rests with the top ten.

The V and J genes are TRBV21-1 and TRBJ2-5. TRBV21-1 is given as a pseudogene. The sequenced sample consisted of naive CD4+ T cells sorted from blood. The cell subset or site label, as the study defines it: CD45RA+ positively selected. The TCR originated in a man between 25 and 39 years old in good health. The CDR3 reads CASSMWQETQYF. The nucleotide sequence reads as follows: TGTGCCAGCAGCATGTGGCAAGAGACCCAGTACTTC.